This T cell receptor beta chain emerged from a study of blood T cell repertoires in COVID-19. The CDR3 is 13 amino acids. Germline V lookup: CDR1 PRHDT, CDR2 FYEKMQ (reference sequence). Deletions cut 5 bases from V and 4 bases from J, with 10 bases between. The protocol was immunoSEQ multiplex PCR, while the TCRdb copy is restricted to in-frame clones and leaves out a portion. In the table there are about 29,000 clones, about 86% of which are singletons. This sequence joins TRBV13 and TRBJ2-3; D remains unclear. The sequencing input was peripheral blood. The sequence was collected from a human donor with active COVID-19. The donor label of this sample is uncertain. As DNA, the CDR3 is TGTGCCAGCAGCCTCGACATTTCAGATACGCAGTATTTT. It is translated as CASSLDISDTQYF.